These T cell receptor beta chains were read from a single sample in a study of cytomegalovirus exposure and HLA in healthy donors. Profiling relied on immunoSEQ multiplex PCR, and the TCRdb table lists in-frame clones only, not all of them. The repertoire holds about 130,000 clones, with 70% to 85% as singletons. Sequenced sample: PBMCs. The receptors shown here come from a boy between 2 and 10 years old in good health and CMV-seronegative. Both conserved end residues are part of each CDR3. The D gene is left open where the match is weak. The size entry is marked missing in some rows and otherwise reads once, few, many or a size class.

cdr3_nt cdr3_aa j_call d_call clone_size v_call
TGTGCCAGTAGTATAGGATGGGGGCGAGGCAATGAGCAGTTCTTC CASSIGWGRGNEQFF TRBJ2-1 - - TRBV19
TGTGCCTGGAGCAGATCCTACGAGCAGTACTTC CAWSRSYEQYF TRBJ2-7 - - TRBV30
TGTGCCAGCAGCTCCCCGGGACAGCCGCCTGGCTACACCTTC CASSSPGQPPGYTF TRBJ1-2 TRBD1 - TRBV5-4
TGCGCCAGCAGCGGGACAGGGGTTCGTAGTGAGCAGTTCTTC CASSGTGVRSEQFF TRBJ2-1 TRBD1 - TRBV10-2
TGCGCCAGCAGCCACCCCGGACAGGGACGGGGAGCGGGAGGCCCCGGGAATGAGCAGTTCTTC CASSHPGQGRGAGGPGNEQFF TRBJ2-1 - - TRBV4-1
TGCAGCGTTGGATATGGTGGGAGGACTGAAGCTTTCTTT CSVGYGGRTEAFF TRBJ1-1 - - TRBV29-1
TGTGCCAGCAGTGGGACTAGCGGGAGGAATGAGCAGTTCTTC CASSGTSGRNEQFF TRBJ2-1 TRBD2 few TRBV2
TGTGCCAGCAGTGGCGGACTAGCGGGCTACAATGAGCAGTTCTTC CASSGGLAGYNEQFF TRBJ2-1 TRBD2 few TRBV5-6
TGTGCCAGCAGGGGACAGGTACACACCGGGGAGCTGTTTTTT CASRGQVHTGELFF TRBJ2-2 TRBD1 - TRBV2
TGTGCCAGCAGCCGCCAGCAGGGCTCTGGAAACACCATATATTTT CASSRQQGSGNTIYF TRBJ1-3 - - TRBV13
TGCGCCAGCAGCTCAAGTCGGACTAGCGGGTCTCACAATGAGCAGTTCTTC CASSSSRTSGSHNEQFF TRBJ2-1 TRBD2 - TRBV5-1
TGTGCCAGCACCTATGAGGGGGCGAACTATGGCTACACCTTC CASTYEGANYGYTF TRBJ1-2 TRBD1 - TRBV7-9
TGCGCCAGCAGCCAATATTCCGGTATAAAGTCTGGCTACACCTTC CASSQYSGIKSGYTF TRBJ1-2 - - TRBV4-3
TGTGCCAGTAGCCCCCCCCGGGATACCAATGAAAAACTGTTTTTT CASSPPRDTNEKLFF TRBJ1-4 - - TRBV19
TGTGCCAGCAGTGACTTAAGCGGGAGCAATGAGCAGTTCTTC CASSDLSGSNEQFF TRBJ2-1 TRBD2 - TRBV6-4
TGTGCCAGCAGGGCCCCCGAGACCCAGTACTTC CASRAPETQYF TRBJ2-5 - - TRBV6-6
TGTGCCAGCATGCCGGGACTAGCGGAATGGAGCTCCTACAATGAGCAGTTCTTC CASMPGLAEWSSYNEQFF TRBJ2-1 TRBD2 - TRBV11-1
TGTGCCAGCAGCAAGGGACAGAATAATTCACCCCTCCACTTT CASSKGQNNSPLHF TRBJ1-6 TRBD1 - TRBV5-6
TGTGCCAGCAGCCGGACTATAAACGAGCAGTACTTC CASSRTINEQYF TRBJ2-7 - few TRBV11-1
TGTGCCAGCAGCGTAGGTGGCAGGGTTTCTGAAAAACTGTTTTTT CASSVGGRVSEKLFF TRBJ1-4 - - TRBV9
TGTGCCAGCAGCCTCCAAACGGGAGGGGGTAAGGAAAAACTGTTTTTT CASSLQTGGGKEKLFF TRBJ1-4 - - TRBV9
TGTGCCAGCAGCCGCCAGGGCGGGCGGGGGGGCGGGAATGAGCAGTTCTTC CASSRQGGRGGGNEQFF TRBJ2-1 TRBD2 - TRBV9
TGTGCCAGCAGTGAATTAGCGGGAGCCGGGGAGCTGTTTTTT CASSELAGAGELFF TRBJ2-2 TRBD2 - TRBV2
TGTGCCAGCAGGCTCGGGGCCGGGGAGCTGTTTTTT CASRLGAGELFF TRBJ2-2 - - TRBV28
TGTGCCAGCAGACAGGGGAGCTACACCTTC CASRQGSYTF TRBJ1-2 TRBD1 - TRBV2
TGCGCCAGCACCGCCCGAACTCCTCCTTTTAGGAGGGGGGGTCAAGAGACCCAGTACTTC CASTARTPPFRRGGQETQYF TRBJ2-5 - once TRBV4-1
TGTGCCAGCAGCAAGCAGGGGTGGGCCCAGTTCTTC CASSKQGWAQFF TRBJ2-1 - - TRBV11-1
TGTGCCAGTAGTACCGGGACAGGGACAAGCACAGATACGCAGTATTTT CASSTGTGTSTDTQYF TRBJ2-3 TRBD1 - TRBV19
TGTGCCTTCGAGACAGACGCGAACACTGAAGCTTTCTTT CAFETDANTEAFF TRBJ1-1 - - TRBV6-1
TGTGCCAGCAGTATTCCACCCCCCGGACACTCCTACAATGAGCAGTTCTTC CASSIPPPGHSYNEQFF TRBJ2-1 - - TRBV28
TGCGCCAGCAGCCAAGGTCTTTGCACAGATACGCAGTATTTT CASSQGLCTDTQYF TRBJ2-3 - - TRBV4-3
TGTGCCAGCAGCTTGGAAGTGGGGGGGAACACTGAAGCTTTCTTT CASSLEVGGNTEAFF TRBJ1-1 - - TRBV5-8
TGTGCCAGCAGTCCGTCTAGAATAAGAGAGACCCAGTACTTC CASSPSRIRETQYF TRBJ2-5 - - TRBV7-8
TGCAGCTCCTACAGGGATATTAAAGAGACCCAGTACTTC CSSYRDIKETQYF TRBJ2-5 - - TRBV29-1
TGCGCCAGCAGCCAAGTGGCCAGCGGGGGGGGCAATGAGCAGTTCTTC CASSQVASGGGNEQFF TRBJ2-1 TRBD2 - TRBV4-3